The 26 T cell receptor beta chains reported below all come from one sample, sequenced in a study of cytomegalovirus exposure and HLA in healthy donors. With 60 Vbeta and 13 Jbeta primers, the PCR was carried out. Produced via immunoSEQ multiplex PCR; TCRdb's table is partial and in-frame only. The repertoire consists of 150,000 to 200,000 clones, with roughly 80% occurring once and the leading ten covering 1.9%. The sample comprised PBMCs. The receptor set was obtained from a human donor in good health.

This clone was counted once. The rearrangement links TRBV5-8 to TRBJ2-5; D is perhaps TRBD1 (5 bases). Germline CDR1 reads SGHTS; CDR2 reads YDEGEE. The CDR3 totals 17 residues. Between the trimmed V and J ends, which lost 3 bases and 2 bases, there was a span of 20 bases. The CDR3 nucleotides read TGTGCCAGCAGCTCTTACATCAGGACACGGGCTCAAGAGACCCAGTACTTC. Its protein is CASSSYIRTRAQETQYF.

This clone was counted once. In nucleotides, the CDR3 is TGTGCCATCAGGAGGGAAGATTACTACGAGCAGTACTTC. This translates into CAIRREDYYEQYF. The chain uses TRBV10-3 and TRBJ2-7, with D maybe TRBD2 (5 bases). Germline loops: CDR1 ENHRY, CDR2 SYGVKD. There are 13 residues in the CDR3. V lost 6 bases and J 3 bases, leaving 12 bases between the germline ends.

This clone was detected only a few times. This chain uses TRBV6-1 with TRBJ1-2, with D perhaps TRBD1 (6 bases). CDR1 and CDR2 (germline): MNHNS, SASEGT. V shed 2 bases and J shed 7 bases, with 11 bases lying between them. This CDR3 contains 13 residues. Here the CDR3 DNA reads TGTGCCAGCAGTGAAACAGGGAGAGGTGGCTACACCTTC. Encoded protein: CASSETGRGGYTF.

This clone occurred a few times. The chain combines TRBV15 with TRBJ1-5; D uncertain. This CDR3 contains 17 residues. The germline gives CDR1 LNHNV, CDR2 YYDKDF (reference sequence). Between the trimmed V and J ends, which lost 0 bases and 0 bases, there was a span of 12 bases. The CDR3 nucleotides read TGTGCCACCAGCAGAGATCGGGGTATACTTAGCAATCAGCCCCAGCATTTT. It encodes CATSRDRGILSNQPQHF.

CDR3 nucleotide sequence: TGTGCCAGCAGCCCGAGGGACAGGGTCGGTGAAGCTTTCTTT. Translation gives CASSPRDRVGEAFF. The V call is TRBV7-9, the J call TRBJ1-1; 9 bases agree with TRBD1. After removal of 5 bases from V and 7 bases from J, the junction contained 8 bases not matched to a gene. The CDR3 is 14 residues long. Germline CDR1 SEHNR, CDR2 FQNEAQ (reference sequence).

This clone was seen a handful of times. This chain joins TRBV4-1 and TRBJ2-7, with 8 nucleotides matching TRBD2. This CDR3 is 15 amino acids long. Losses at the gene ends were 2 bases for V and 5 bases for J; bases not matched to a gene: 8. CDR1 is MGHRA and CDR2 is YSYEKL in the germline V gene. The CDR3 here is CASSQYSGGADEQYF. The CDR3 nucleotides read TGCGCCAGCAGCCAATACAGCGGGGGTGCTGACGAGCAGTACTTC.

V is TRBV6-5 and J is TRBJ1-2; 8 nucleotides align to TRBD1. The germline V gene has CDR1 MNHEY and CDR2 SVGAGI. The trim removed 6 bases at V and 8 bases at J, leaving 8 bases unmatched. CDR3 length equals 13 residues. The CDR3 reads CASREDRDRGYTF. The CDR3 nucleotides read TGTGCCAGCAGAGAGGACAGGGACCGGGGCTACACCTTC.

This chain links TRBV10-3 with TRBJ2-2; 9 nucleotides align to TRBD1. Trimming at V came to 7 bases and at J to 5 bases, leaving 8 bases not matched to a gene. The CDR3 totals 15 residues. Germline V gene lookup returns CDR1 ENHRY and CDR2 SYGVKD. CDR3: CAITSTGGRTGELFF. The CDR3 DNA reads TGTGCCATCACTTCGACAGGGGGTAGGACCGGGGAGCTGTTTTTT.

V usage is TRBV10-1 and J usage is TRBJ2-3, with D possibly TRBD1 on 6 matching bases. CDR1 and CDR2 (germline): WNHNN, SYGVQD (reference sequence). Trimming took 6 bases from V and 4 from J, leaving 14 bases between them. The CDR3 is 14 residues long. CDR3 residues: CASRPTGSSDTQYF. In DNA form, the CDR3 reads TGCGCCAGCAGACCTACAGGGTCTTCAGATACGCAGTATTTT.

The chain is built from TRBV5-6 and TRBJ1-6; D call uncertain. The germline V and J ends were trimmed by 7 bases and 8 bases, with 10 bases remaining between them. The germline gives CDR1 SGHDT, CDR2 YYEEEE. This CDR3 comprises 12 residues. DNA of the CDR3: TGTGCCAGCGGCCTCCGGGATTCACCCCTCCACTTT. It codes for CASGLRDSPLHF. Supplemented by reference TRBV5-6 and TRBJ1-6, the full variable domain reads DAGVTQSPTHLIKTRGQQVTLRCSPKSGHDTVSWYQQALGQGPQFIFQYYEEEERQRGNFPDRFSGHQFPNYSSELNVNALLLGDSALYLCASGLRDSPLHFGNGTRLTVT.

The chain joins TRBV19 to TRBJ1-5, with D possibly matching TRBD1 (5 bases). The CDR3 spans 14 residues. Germline lookup yields CDR1 LNHDA and CDR2 SQIVND (reference sequence). Trimming took 7 bases from V and 6 from J, leaving 16 bases between them. CDR3 nucleotide sequence: TGTGCCAGTACCATGGGGGGAAGGGGTCAGCCCCAGCATTTT. This sequence encodes CASTMGGRGQPQHF.

The count of this clone is one. The rearrangement joins TRBV5-6 to TRBJ1-2, with a weak D call TRBD1 (5 bases). Deletions cut 4 bases from V and 7 bases from J, with 17 bases between. CDR1 is SGHDT, CDR2 YYEEEE, per germline. The CDR3 length is 14 residues. The CDR3 loop reads CASSPQLLGVGYTF. The CDR3 nucleotides are TGTGCCAGCAGCCCCCAGCTCTTAGGGGTTGGCTACACCTTC.

The V call is TRBV13, the J call TRBJ2-7; tentatively, D is TRBD1 (8 bases). Germline values: CDR1 PRHDT, CDR2 FYEKMQ (reference sequence). This CDR3 has 16 amino acids. V was cut by 1 base and J by 2 bases, with 15 bases left in between. The CDR3 here is CASSLVPQGGPYEQYF. As DNA, the CDR3 is TGTGCCAGCAGCTTAGTTCCACAGGGGGGGCCCTACGAGCAGTACTTC. Together with reference TRBV13 and TRBJ2-7, the CDR3 gives the full variable domain: AAGVIQSPRHLIKEKRETATLKCYPIPRHDTVYWYQQGPGQDPQFLISFYEKMQSDKGSIPDRFSAQQFSDYHSELNMSSLELGDSALYFCASSLVPQGGPYEQYFGPGTRLTVT.

V is TRBV4-1 and J is TRBJ2-1; 10 bases match TRBD2. The V and J ends lost 4 bases and 4 bases, in that order; junction bases with no gene match: 4. This CDR3 contains 15 residues. Per the germline V gene, CDR1 is MGHRA and CDR2 is YSYEKL. The CDR3 is CASSPSGRVYNEQFF. CDR3 nucleotides: TGCGCCAGCAGCCCCAGCGGGAGGGTTTACAATGAGCAGTTCTTC.

This chain links TRBV15 with TRBJ1-6; 7 bases align to TRBD1. CDR3 length: 15 amino acids. The junction had 4 bases not matched to a gene; V was cut back by 1 base and J by 7 bases. Germline V CDR1 and CDR2: LNHNV, YYDKDF (reference sequence). The CDR3 loop is CATSRVAGGNSPLHF. As DNA, the CDR3 is TGTGCCACCAGCAGAGTCGCAGGGGGGAATTCACCCCTCCACTTT.

V and J are TRBV11-2 and TRBJ1-5; 7 bases are shared with TRBD1. The CDR3 is 15 residues long. Germline assignment: CDR1 SGHAT and CDR2 FQNNGV. With V trimmed by 8 bases and J by 3 bases, 10 bases remained unmatched. In nucleotides, the CDR3 is TGTGCCAGCCTCCCGGGACAGCGGATCAATCAGCCCCAGCATTTT. Protein product: CASLPGQRINQPQHF.

This clone was found once. The J gene is TRBJ2-7, the V gene TRBV7-2; 7 bases are a match to TRBD1. This CDR3 has 16 residues. Germline V gene data show CDR1 as SGHTA and CDR2 as FQGNSA. V shed 1 base and J 3 bases; nucleotides not matched to a gene: 9. The CDR3 here is CASSLDKQGSRYEQYF. CDR3 coding DNA: TGTGCCAGCAGCTTAGACAAACAGGGGTCCCGCTACGAGCAGTACTTC.

The chain uses TRBV6-5 and TRBJ1-4; 9 bases match TRBD1. The CDR3 consists of 15 residues. Germline values: CDR1 MNHEY, CDR2 SVGAGI. J gave up 7 bases and V 4 bases, and 7 bases lay outside the gene matches. CDR3 nucleotides: TGTGCCAGCAGTTCTGGCGGACAGGGGTTTGAAAAACTGTTTTTT. Protein sequence: CASSSGGQGFEKLFF.

The chain combines TRBV4-3 with TRBJ2-3; the match to TRBD2 covers 11 bases. V shed 0 bases, J shed 0 bases, and the junction held 11 bases outside the gene matches. This CDR3 is built from 20 residues. Germline V CDR1 and CDR2: LGHNA, YSLEER. CDR3: CASSQDTLAGGIPSTDTQYF. The DNA of the CDR3 is TGCGCCAGCAGCCAAGATACCCTAGCGGGGGGAATACCGAGCACAGATACGCAGTATTTT.

V and J are TRBV11-2 and TRBJ1-5; D remains ambiguous. CDR3 length: 19 amino acids. Trimming left V 1 base short and J 1 base short, with 20 bases between. CDR1 and CDR2 from the germline V gene are SGHAT and FQNNGV. CDR3 in DNA: TGTGCCAGCAGCTTAGCCTCACGGAGAGAGCTGTGCAGCAATCAGCCCCAGCATTTT. It specifies CASSLASRRELCSNQPQHF.

The V call is TRBV2, the J call TRBJ1-2; 9 bases are a match to TRBD1. The CDR3 runs to 16 residues. The germline V gene has CDR1 SNHLY and CDR2 FYNNEI. V shed 6 bases, J shed 5 bases, and the junction held 13 bases outside the gene matches. The CDR3, as DNA: TGTGCCAGCAGATACACATCTCCCGGGACAGGGTATGGCTACACCTTC. Its protein product is CASRYTSPGTGYGYTF.

This clone showed up just once. CDR3 in DNA: TGTGCCAGCAGCTTAGGACAGTTGAGCTACAATGAGCAGTTCTTC. Residues: CASSLGQLSYNEQFF. The V gene is TRBV7-2, the J gene TRBJ2-1, with D maybe TRBD1 (5 bases). The V end was cut by 1 base, the J end by 3 bases, with 10 bases between. CDR1 SGHTA and CDR2 FQGNSA come from the germline V gene. This CDR3 spans 15 amino acids.

This chain links TRBV10-2 with TRBJ2-1; D gene unclear. CDR1 is WSHSY, CDR2 SAAADI, per germline. Trimming stripped 3 bases from V and 10 bases from J, with 13 bases between. CDR3 length: 13 residues. The CDR3 here is CASSESRFLEQFF. In DNA form, the CDR3 reads TGCGCCAGCAGTGAAAGCCGATTCCTGGAGCAGTTCTTC.

This clone has just a few counts. J is TRBJ1-3 and V is TRBV19; 7 bases align to TRBD1. The CDR3 is 15 residues long. Germline V gene sequence: CDR1 LNHDA, CDR2 SQIVND (reference sequence). The V gene end was trimmed by 10 bases and the J gene end by 1 base; junction bases not matched to a gene: 10. CDR3 region: CATTDRVGSGNTIYF. The CDR3 DNA follows: TGTGCCACTACCGACAGGGTTGGATCTGGAAACACCATATATTTT.

The chain couples TRBV4-3 to TRBJ2-3, with D maybe TRBD2 (5 bases). The CDR3 sequence is 16 residues long. Deletions cut 0 bases from V and 4 bases from J, with 14 bases between. Germline V gene data show CDR1 as LGHNA and CDR2 as YSLEER. The CDR3 protein is CASSQEVVLAPDTQYF. CDR3 nucleotides: TGCGCCAGCAGCCAAGAGGTCGTGCTAGCCCCAGATACGCAGTATTTT.

CDR3 coding DNA: TGTGCCACCAGCCGGGACAGCTACGAGCAGTACTTC. This sequence encodes CATSRDSYEQYF. V gene TRBV15 combines with J gene TRBJ2-7, with 7 bases fitting TRBD1. Germline CDR1 and CDR2: LNHNV and YYDKDF (reference sequence). CDR3 size: 12 residues. The trim removed 5 bases at V and 3 bases at J, leaving 1 base unmatched.